This T cell receptor beta chain was identified during a study of T cell responses to AZD1222 COVID-19 vaccine. The study's findings and limits: Epitopes outside B.1.351 and B.1.1.7 mutated regions reportedly drew nearly half of spike TCRs. The donor cohort was predominantly white British with a female majority, and clonal diversity may have been underestimated.

V was clipped by 3 bases and J by 5 bases; unmatched bases: 1. CDR1 SGHNT and CDR2 YENEEA come from the germline V gene. The CDR3 has 13 amino acids. Of note for this clone: Antigen unknown.

TCRdb keeps only in-frame clones here, not all; method: immunoSEQ multiplex PCR. This sample has around 100,000 clones, with roughly 85% found just once. Here the sequenced sample was peripheral blood, taken on day 0 of AZD1222 vaccination. This clonotype originated in an adult in good health. The rearrangement links TRBV11-3 to TRBJ1-2, with 9 bases fitting TRBD1. In DNA, the CDR3 is TGTGCCAGCAGCTTGGACAGGGGATATGGCTACACCTTC. Protein: CASSLDRGYGYTF.